Following are 32 T cell receptor beta chains from one sample sequenced in a study of identical twins. From the 5' RACE reads, TCRdb called clonotypes with MiXCR, one entry per CDR3 protein. The sample comprises roughly 1.6 million distinct CDR3 sequences, around a third of which are singletons, and about 0.3% rests with the top ten. The sample comprised cord blood. The receptors stem from a newborn girl in good health.

The CDR3 DNA is TGTGCCATCAGTGAGTCGGAGGACGGGACCCTCCCAAACTACGAGCAGTACTTC. It yields the protein CAISESEDGTLPNYEQYF. This chain links TRBV10-3 with TRBJ2-7, with D perhaps assigned TRBD1 or TRBD2 (5 bases each). Germline-derived CDR1 and CDR2 are ENHRY and SYGVKD. The V gene lost 0 bases and the J gene lost 3 bases, with 21 bases spanning the gap. CDR3 size: 18 residues.

The rearrangement uses TRBV3-1 and TRBJ2-7, with D possibly TRBD2 on 7 matching bases. Germline CDR1 is LGHDT and CDR2 is YNNKEL (reference sequence). CDR3 size: 15 residues. Trimming shortened V by 5 bases and J by 7 bases, and 21 bases separated the two germline ends. CDR3: CASSDMGGPYNEQYF. CDR3 bases: TGTGCCAGCAGCGACATGGGGGGGCCCTACAATGAGCAGTACTTC.

Here the CDR3 reads CASSRFGYNEQFF. CDR3 DNA: TGTGCCAGCAGTCGATTTGGGTATAATGAGCAGTTCTTC. The chain joins TRBV27 to TRBJ2-1; D unclear. Germline-derived CDR1 and CDR2 are MNHEY and SMNVEV (reference sequence). The CDR3 loop spans 13 amino acids. Trimming removed 5 bases from V and 7 bases from J, with 12 bases in between.

This chain uses TRBV6-6 with TRBJ2-2, with 15 nucleotides matching TRBD2. CDR1 is MNHNY, CDR2 SVGAGI, per germline (reference sequence). The CDR3 contains 16 residues. V lost 6 bases to trimming and J lost 7 bases; unmatched junction nucleotides: 6. CDR3 region: CASRLGTSGGIGELFF. CDR3 in DNA: TGTGCCAGCAGGCTCGGGACTAGCGGGGGGATCGGGGAGCTGTTTTTT.

V and J are TRBV28 and TRBJ2-3; 13 nucleotides agree with TRBD2. V trimming: 7 bases; J trimming: 7 bases; junction bases outside the gene matches: 11. The CDR3 totals 16 residues. Germline CDR1 reads MDHEN; CDR2 reads SYDVKM. CDR3 sequence: CASTVAGTSGTYTQYF. The CDR3, as DNA: TGTGCCAGCACCGTAGCGGGGACTAGCGGGACGTATACGCAGTATTTT.

Ten or more counts support this clonotype. The CDR3 DNA reads as TGTGCCAGCAGTTCTAGCGGTTGGGAGACCCAGTACTTC. Protein sequence: CASSSSGWETQYF. This chain uses TRBV2 with TRBJ2-5, with TRBD2 matching 7 bases. This CDR3 spans 13 amino acids. J lost 5 bases, V lost 5 bases, and 5 bases had no gene match. Germline CDR1 SNHLY, CDR2 FYNNEI.

The chain is built from TRBV20-1 and TRBJ2-4, with TRBD2 as a possible D gene (6 bases). Matching the DNA end better, TRBJ2-7 makes the J call doubtful. Germline V CDR1 and CDR2: DFQATT, SNEGSKA (reference sequence). The CDR3 runs to 13 residues. CDR3 bases: TGCAGTGCCGCCGGACTAACCTCCTACGAGCAGTACTTC. Encoded protein: CSAAGLTSYEQYF.

A few counts support this clonotype. The chain joins TRBV5-1 to TRBJ1-2; 7 bases match TRBD1. The V segment lost 4 bases and the J segment 8 bases; nucleotides outside the gene matches: 11. This CDR3 has 14 amino acids. Germline values: CDR1 SGHRS, CDR2 YFSETQ. The CDR3 sequence is CASSHPTGSEGYTF. CDR3 sequence (DNA): TGCGCCAGCAGCCACCCGACAGGGTCGGAAGGCTACACCTTC.

This clonotype was counted between two and nine times. The chain links TRBV9 to TRBJ1-2; maybe TRBD1 (6 bases). The CDR3 has 14 residues. The V and J ends lost 4 bases and 4 bases respectively, with 14 bases between them. Germline assignment: CDR1 SGDLS and CDR2 YYNGEE. The CDR3 sequence: CASSPQGGGYGYTF. The CDR3 DNA follows: TGTGCCAGCAGCCCACAGGGAGGAGGCTATGGCTACACCTTC.

The chain links TRBV4-2 to TRBJ2-5, with TRBD1 identical over 7 bases. Germline V gene data show CDR1 as LGHNA and CDR2 as YNFKEQ. CDR3 length equals 17 residues. Trimming cost V 0 bases and J 1 base; bases outside gene matches: 8. This CDR3 is CASSQDMTRGPQETQYF. CDR3 in DNA: TGTGCCAGCAGCCAAGATATGACAAGGGGGCCCCAAGAGACCCAGTACTTC.

The J gene is TRBJ2-1, the V gene TRBV7-9, with TRBD2 matching 8 bases. This CDR3 spans 13 amino acids. CDR1 and CDR2 from the germline V gene are SEHNR and FQNEAQ (reference sequence). The V segment lost 9 bases and the J segment 6 bases; nucleotides outside the gene matches: 7. DNA for the CDR3: TGTGCCAGTAATGCGCTAGCGGGCAATGAGCAGTTCTTC. The encoded protein is CASNALAGNEQFF. Supplemented by reference TRBV7-9 and TRBJ2-1, the full variable domain reads DTGVSQNPRHKITKRGQNVTFRCDPISEHNRLYWYRQTLGQGPEFLTYFQNEAQLEKSRLLSDRFSAERPKGSFSTLEIQRTEQGDSAMYLCASNALAGNEQFFGPGTRLTVL.

This clonotype has a handful of counts. The chain carries TRBV6-5 and TRBJ1-5; 9 positions agree with TRBD1. The CDR3 extends over 18 amino acids. V was clipped by 2 bases and J by 1 base; unmatched bases: 9. The germline V gene has CDR1 MNHEY and CDR2 SVGAGI. The CDR3 nucleotides read TGTGCCAGCAGTTACATCAGGACAGGGGCGGCAAGCAATCAGCCCCAGCATTTT. Translated, it gives CASSYIRTGAASNQPQHF.

In this sample, this clonotype turned up a few times. J is TRBJ2-7 and V is TRBV24-1, with D possibly matching TRBD1 (6 bases). The end of the DNA aligns better with TRBJ2-5, so the J call may be wrong. Germline V CDR1 and CDR2: KGHDR, SFDVKD. The CDR3 runs 12 residues. The CDR3 reads CATRGTGETQYF. The CDR3 DNA follows: TGTGCCACCAGGGGTACAGGGGAGACCCAGTACTTC.

This clonotype has more than one count but fewer than ten. The rearrangement links TRBV7-2 to TRBJ2-7, with D tentatively TRBD1 (6 bases). Trimming stripped 1 base from V and 0 bases from J, with 13 bases between. The CDR3 contains 16 residues. Germline CDR1 reads SGHTA; CDR2 reads FQGNSA. CDR3 bases: TGTGCCAGCAGCTTAGGGAGTACAGGGTTCTCCTACGAGCAGTACTTC. Its protein is CASSLGSTGFSYEQYF.

The chain joins TRBV20-1 to TRBJ2-1; tentatively, D is TRBD1 or TRBD2 (5 bases each). CDR3 size: 13 residues. The germline CDR1 and CDR2 sequences are DFQATT and SNEGSKA (reference sequence). V was clipped by 1 base and J by 7 bases, with 11 bases between them. The CDR3 DNA sequence: TGCAGTGCTAGAGGGGACCAAGGAAATGAGCAGTTCTTC. Its translation: CSARGDQGNEQFF.

V gene TRBV5-6 combines with J gene TRBJ1-3; the match to TRBD1 covers 9 bases. The CDR3 contains 15 residues. Germline V gene lookup returns CDR1 SGHDT and CDR2 YYEEEE. Trimming cost V 4 bases and J 4 bases; bases outside gene matches: 6. CDR3 bases: TGTGCCAGCAGCATAGTCGGGACAGGGGGAAACACCATATATTTT. Translated: CASSIVGTGGNTIYF.

The rearrangement uses TRBV29-1 and TRBJ1-1, with D possibly matching TRBD1 (6 bases). The length of the CDR3 is 12 residues. Trimming cost V 2 bases and J 8 bases, with 12 bases left between them. The germline CDR1 and CDR2 sequences are SQVTM and ANQGSEA. Here the CDR3 DNA reads TGCAGCGTTGAAAACCCAGGGGACGAAGCTTTCTTT. Translation gives CSVENPGDEAFF.

The rearrangement joins TRBV29-1 to TRBJ1-5; no clear D gene. The V gene lost 4 bases and the J gene lost 3 bases, with 10 bases spanning the gap. Germline-derived CDR1 and CDR2 are SQVTM and ANQGSEA. CDR3 length equals 13 residues. In DNA form, the CDR3 reads TGCAGCGTTGCTAAAGATTCCAATCAGCCCCAGCATTTT. Residues: CSVAKDSNQPQHF.

This chain links TRBV7-2 with TRBJ1-3; 7 bases line up with TRBD1. CDR1 and CDR2 from the germline V gene are SGHTA and FQGNSA. The CDR3 is 15 amino acids. Trimming at V came to 4 bases and at J to 9 bases, leaving 12 bases not matched to a gene. The CDR3 spells CASSYPGQISPTIYF. In DNA form, the CDR3 reads TGTGCCAGCAGCTATCCGGGACAGATATCACCCACCATATATTTT.

DNA of the CDR3: TGCAGTGCTAGAGCTAGCGGGGGGAGCAATGAGCAGTTCTTC. Protein product: CSARASGGSNEQFF. This chain connects TRBV20-1 to TRBJ2-1; 11 positions match TRBD2. V was pared by 1 base and J by 6 bases, with 2 bases of the junction left unmatched. The CDR3 covers 14 residues. Germline V gene sequence: CDR1 DFQATT, CDR2 SNEGSKA (reference sequence).

The rearrangement joins TRBV10-3 to TRBJ2-3; perhaps D is TRBD1 or TRBD2 (5 bases each). Trimming took 6 bases from V and 1 from J, leaving 17 bases between them. Germline CDR1 is ENHRY and CDR2 is SYGVKD. This CDR3 has 16 amino acids. CDR3 sequence (DNA): TGTGCCATCAGCGGGGACGGCCCGAGGGGCACAGATACGCAGTATTTT. This sequence encodes CAISGDGPRGTDTQYF.

About this clonotype itself: This may be a read error: a much more frequent sequence differs by one nucleotide. The chain is built from TRBV29-1 and TRBJ2-1; 8 nucleotides match TRBD2. Germline lookup yields CDR1 SQVTM and CDR2 ANQGSEA. The CDR3 is 15 residues long. The ends lost 7 bases at V and 10 bases at J; junction bases unmatched: 18. CDR3 nucleotide sequence: TGCAGCGACCCAATAGCGGGACTAGAACATTACGAGCAGTTCTTC. This translates into CSDPIAGLEHYEQFF.

J is TRBJ2-7 and V is TRBV4-1, with 7 bases identical to TRBD2. This CDR3 spans 18 amino acids. Germline V gives CDR1 MGHRA, CDR2 YSYEKL. Germline trimming cut 4 bases from V and 0 bases from J; bases unmatched to any gene: 15. CDR3 loop: CASSPTAVGLVSSYEQYF. The DNA for the CDR3 is TGCGCCAGCAGCCCGACAGCCGTAGGACTAGTGTCCTCCTACGAGCAGTACTTC.

This clonotype was found many times. The chain links TRBV25-1 to TRBJ1-2, with D possibly matching TRBD1 (6 bases). Looked up from germline, CDR1 is MGHDK and CDR2 is SYGVNS. V lost 6 bases and J lost 2, with 19 bases in between. This CDR3 comprises 16 residues. The CDR3 sequence: CASSGTDRSGNYGYTF. DNA of the CDR3: TGTGCCAGCAGCGGAACAGACAGGTCGGGAAACTATGGCTACACCTTC.

This chain connects TRBV6-6 to TRBJ2-3; 14 bases are a match to TRBD2. Germline V gives CDR1 MNHNY, CDR2 SVGAGI (reference sequence). There are 15 residues in the CDR3. V shed 5 bases, J shed 8 bases, and the junction held 6 bases outside the gene matches. CDR3 protein: CASSRLAGGPPTQYF. The CDR3 DNA follows: TGTGCCAGCAGTAGACTAGCGGGAGGGCCTCCTACGCAGTATTTT.

Only a few counts were recorded for this clonotype. The genes are TRBV6-1 and TRBJ1-2; no firm D call. CDR3 length: 11 residues. CDR1 and CDR2 (germline): MNHNS, SASEGT. Between the trimmed V and J ends, which lost 8 bases and 5 bases, there was a span of 9 bases. The CDR3 DNA follows: TGTGCCAGCGGCTGGAGGTATGGCTACACCTTC. It is translated as CASGWRYGYTF.

The V and J genes are TRBV20-1 and TRBJ2-7; TRBD2 aligns across 10 bases. After removal of 6 bases from V and 2 bases from J, the junction contained 4 bases not matched to a gene. CDR1 DFQATT and CDR2 SNEGSKA come from the germline V gene (reference sequence). This CDR3 is 13 amino acids long. The CDR3 nucleotides read TGCAGTGCGTCTAGCGGGAGCGCCTACGAGCAGTACTTC. It specifies CSASSGSAYEQYF.

This chain connects TRBV4-1 to TRBJ2-2; D is unclear. Trimming shortened V by 1 base and J by 7 bases, and 7 bases separated the two germline ends. CDR1 is MGHRA, CDR2 YSYEKL, per germline. The CDR3 extends over 13 amino acids. The CDR3 reads CASSQVADGELFF. As DNA, the CDR3 is TGCGCCAGCAGCCAAGTCGCAGACGGGGAGCTGTTTTTT.

This chain uses TRBV2 with TRBJ2-7, with D uncertain. Germline CDR1 and CDR2: SNHLY and FYNNEI. Trimming stripped 2 bases from V and 7 bases from J, with 15 bases between. The CDR3 is 14 residues long. As DNA, the CDR3 is TGTGCCAGCAGTGAACAGCCGTATTACAATGAGCAGTACTTC. Its protein product is CASSEQPYYNEQYF.

The genes are TRBV7-9 and TRBJ1-3; D is unresolved. This CDR3 comprises 16 residues. V lost 1 base, J lost 8 bases, and 18 bases lay in between. Germline V CDR1 and CDR2: SEHNR, FQNEAQ (reference sequence). The CDR3 DNA follows: TGTGCCAGCAGCTTAGTTTCGTACTGGGAAGAGGACACCATATATTTT. The encoded protein is CASSLVSYWEEDTIYF.

This chain links TRBV7-2 with TRBJ2-7; D tentatively fits TRBD1 or TRBD2 (5 bases each). Germline V gene lookup returns CDR1 SGHTA and CDR2 FQGNSA. The CDR3 loop spans 20 amino acids. With 5 bases removed from V and 0 bases from J, the gap between germline ends came to 29 bases. The CDR3, as DNA: TGTGCCAGCAGCGGTAAAATGTATTCTCGCTCCCTTGGGGGCTCCTACGAGCAGTACTTC. This gives the protein CASSGKMYSRSLGGSYEQYF.

Only a few counts were recorded for this clonotype. The chain links TRBV20-1 to TRBJ1-4; D not certain. With 6 bases removed from V and 3 bases from J, the gap between germline ends came to 14 bases. CDR1 and CDR2 (germline): DFQATT, SNEGSKA (reference sequence). The CDR3 is 14 residues long. CDR3 DNA: TGCAGTGCAACCCCAGCTGGAGCTAATGAAAAACTGTTTTTT. Protein sequence: CSATPAGANEKLFF.